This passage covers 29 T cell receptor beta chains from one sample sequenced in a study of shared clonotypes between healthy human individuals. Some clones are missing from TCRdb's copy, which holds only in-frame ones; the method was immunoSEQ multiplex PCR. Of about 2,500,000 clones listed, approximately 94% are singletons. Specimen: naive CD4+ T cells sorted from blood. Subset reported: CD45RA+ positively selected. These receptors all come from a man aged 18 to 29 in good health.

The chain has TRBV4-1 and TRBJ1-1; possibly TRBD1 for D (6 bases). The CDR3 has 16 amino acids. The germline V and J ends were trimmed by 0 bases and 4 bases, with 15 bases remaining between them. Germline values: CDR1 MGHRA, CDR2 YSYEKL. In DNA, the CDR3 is TGCGCCAGCAGCCAAGACCAGGGAAAGGGGGTCACTGAAGCTTTCTTT. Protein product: CASSQDQGKGVTEAFF.

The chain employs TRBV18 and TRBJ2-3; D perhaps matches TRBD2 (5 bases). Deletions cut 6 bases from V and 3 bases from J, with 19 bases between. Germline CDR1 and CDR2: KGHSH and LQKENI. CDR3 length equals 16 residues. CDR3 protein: CASSPYARGSTDTQYF. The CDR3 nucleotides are TGTGCCAGCTCGCCCTACGCCCGGGGTTCGACAGATACGCAGTATTTT.

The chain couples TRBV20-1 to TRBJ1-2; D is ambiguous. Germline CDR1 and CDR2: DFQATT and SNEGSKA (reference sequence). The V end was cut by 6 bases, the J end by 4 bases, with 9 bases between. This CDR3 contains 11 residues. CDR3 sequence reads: CSAGPGYGYTF. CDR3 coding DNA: TGCAGTGCCGGACCGGGCTATGGCTACACCTTC.

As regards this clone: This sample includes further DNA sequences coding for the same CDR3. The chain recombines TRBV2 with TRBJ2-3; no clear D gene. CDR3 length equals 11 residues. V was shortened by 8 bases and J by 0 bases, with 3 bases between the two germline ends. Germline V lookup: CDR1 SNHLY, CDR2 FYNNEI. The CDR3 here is CASGSTDTQYF. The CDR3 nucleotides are TGTGCCAGCGGCAGCACAGATACGCAGTATTTT.

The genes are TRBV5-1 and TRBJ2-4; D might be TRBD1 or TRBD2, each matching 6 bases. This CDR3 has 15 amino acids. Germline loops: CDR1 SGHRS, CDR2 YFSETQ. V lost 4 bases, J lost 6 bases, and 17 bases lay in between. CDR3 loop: CASSPGGGLANIQYF. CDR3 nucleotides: TGCGCCAGCAGCCCGGGTGGGGGGCTCGCAAACATTCAGTACTTC. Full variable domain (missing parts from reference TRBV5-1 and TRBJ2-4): KAGVTQTPRYLIKTRGQQVTLSCSPISGHRSVSWYQQTPGQGLQFLFEYFSETQRNKGNFPGRFSGRQFSNSRSEMNVSTLELGDSALYLCASSPGGGLANIQYFGAGTRLSVL.

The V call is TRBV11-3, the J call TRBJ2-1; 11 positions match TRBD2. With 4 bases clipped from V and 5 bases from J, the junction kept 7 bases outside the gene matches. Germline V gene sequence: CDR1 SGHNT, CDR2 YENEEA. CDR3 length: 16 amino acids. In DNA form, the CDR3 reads TGTGCCAGCAGCTCCCCTAGCGGGGGGCCCCACAATGAGCAGTTCTTC. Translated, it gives CASSSPSGGPHNEQFF. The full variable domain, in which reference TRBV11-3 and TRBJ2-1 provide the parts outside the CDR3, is EAGVVQSPRYKIIEKKQPVAFWCNPISGHNTLYWYLQNLGQGPELLIRYENEEAVDDSQLPKDRFSAERLKGVDSTLKIQPAELGDSAVYLCASSSPSGGPHNEQFFGPGTRLTVL.

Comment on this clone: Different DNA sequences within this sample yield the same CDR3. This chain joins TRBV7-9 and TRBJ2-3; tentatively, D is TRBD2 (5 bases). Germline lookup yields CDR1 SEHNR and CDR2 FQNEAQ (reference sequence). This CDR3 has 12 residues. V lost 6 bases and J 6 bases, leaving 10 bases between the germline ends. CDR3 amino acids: CASSLASDTQYF. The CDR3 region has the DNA TGTGCCAGCAGTCTAGCATCCGATACGCAGTATTTT.

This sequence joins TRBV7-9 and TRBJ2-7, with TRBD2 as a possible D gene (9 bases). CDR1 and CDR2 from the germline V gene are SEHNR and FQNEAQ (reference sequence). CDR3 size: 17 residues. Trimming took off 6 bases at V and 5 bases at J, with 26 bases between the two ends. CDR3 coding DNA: TGTGCCAGCAGTGACGGGACAGGAGGATTAGCGGGGGACGAGCAGTACTTC. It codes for CASSDGTGGLAGDEQYF.

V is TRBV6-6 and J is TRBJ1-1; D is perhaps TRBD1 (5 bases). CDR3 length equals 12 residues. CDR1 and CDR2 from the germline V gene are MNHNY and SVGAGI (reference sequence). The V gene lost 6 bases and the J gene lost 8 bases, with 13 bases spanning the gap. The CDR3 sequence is CASRTTGTEAFF. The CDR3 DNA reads TGTGCCAGCAGGACCACAGGCACAGAAGCTTTCTTT.

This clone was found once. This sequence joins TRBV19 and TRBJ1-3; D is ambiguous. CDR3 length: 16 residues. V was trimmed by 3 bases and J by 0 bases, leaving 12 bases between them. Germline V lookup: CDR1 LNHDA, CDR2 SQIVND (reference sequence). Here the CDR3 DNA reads TGTGCCAGTAGTATTAGGCACGGGAGCTCTGGAAACACCATATATTTT. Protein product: CASSIRHGSSGNTIYF.

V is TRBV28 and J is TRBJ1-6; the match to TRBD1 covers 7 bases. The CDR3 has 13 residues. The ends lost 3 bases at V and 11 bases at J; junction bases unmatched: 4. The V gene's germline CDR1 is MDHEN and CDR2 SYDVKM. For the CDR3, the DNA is TGTGCCAGCAGTTTCAGGGGGAAGGCACCCCTCCACTTT. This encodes CASSFRGKAPLHF. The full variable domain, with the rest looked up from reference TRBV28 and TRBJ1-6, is DVKVTQSSRYLVKRTGEKVFLECVQDMDHENMFWYRQDPGLGLRLIYFSYDVKMKEKGDIPEGYSVSREKKERFSLILESASTNQTSMYLCASSFRGKAPLHFGNGTRLTVT.

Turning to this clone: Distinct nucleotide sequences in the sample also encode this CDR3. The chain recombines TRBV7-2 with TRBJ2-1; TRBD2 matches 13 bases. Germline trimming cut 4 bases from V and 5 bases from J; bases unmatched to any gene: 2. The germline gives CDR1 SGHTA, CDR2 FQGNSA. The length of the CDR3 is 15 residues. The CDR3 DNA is TGTGCCAGCAGCTCAGGACTAGCGGGGGACAATGAGCAGTTCTTC. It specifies CASSSGLAGDNEQFF.

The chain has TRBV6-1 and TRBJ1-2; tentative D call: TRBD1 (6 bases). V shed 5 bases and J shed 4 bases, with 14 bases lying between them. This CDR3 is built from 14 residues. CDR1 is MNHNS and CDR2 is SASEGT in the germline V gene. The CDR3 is CASSPTGGPYGYTF. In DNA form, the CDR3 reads TGTGCCAGCAGTCCTACCGGGGGCCCCTATGGCTACACCTTC.

Written as DNA, the CDR3 is TGCGCCAGCAGCTTAGTGGACAGGGGCATCGGGGAGCTGTTTTTT. Translated, it gives CASSLVDRGIGELFF. This chain links TRBV5-1 with TRBJ2-2; TRBD1 matches at 9 bases. The CDR3 covers 15 residues. V lost 2 bases and J lost 7; bases outside the gene matches: 6. Germline V CDR1 and CDR2: SGHRS, YFSETQ.

CDR3 in DNA: TGTGCCAGCCTTCAGGGGGCGGACTATGGCTACACCTTC. It encodes CASLQGADYGYTF. V and J are TRBV2 and TRBJ1-2; 8 positions agree with TRBD1. CDR1 is SNHLY and CDR2 is FYNNEI in the germline V gene. The CDR3 loop spans 13 amino acids. V lost 8 bases, J lost 3 bases, and 5 bases stayed unmatched.

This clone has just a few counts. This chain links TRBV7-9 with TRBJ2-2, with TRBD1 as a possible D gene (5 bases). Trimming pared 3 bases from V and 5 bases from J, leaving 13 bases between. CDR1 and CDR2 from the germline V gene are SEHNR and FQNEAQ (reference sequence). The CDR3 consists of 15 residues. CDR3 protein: CASSLQGIRTGELFF. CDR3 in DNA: TGTGCCAGCAGCTTGCAGGGAATCCGAACCGGGGAGCTGTTTTTT.

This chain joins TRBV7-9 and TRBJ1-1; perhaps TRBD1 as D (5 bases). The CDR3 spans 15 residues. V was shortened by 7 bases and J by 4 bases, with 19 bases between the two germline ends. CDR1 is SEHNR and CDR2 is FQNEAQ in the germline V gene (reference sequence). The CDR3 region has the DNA TGTGCCAGCACCCACGGGGAAACTAGGGGCACTGAAGCTTTCTTT. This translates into CASTHGETRGTEAFF.

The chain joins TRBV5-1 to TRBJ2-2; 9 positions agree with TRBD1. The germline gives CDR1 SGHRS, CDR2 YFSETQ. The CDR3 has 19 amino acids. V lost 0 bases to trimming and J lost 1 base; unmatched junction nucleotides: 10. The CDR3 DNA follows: TGCGCCAGCAGCTTGGGGTGGACAGGGGCAAATCGGAACACCGGGGAGCTGTTTTTT. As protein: CASSLGWTGANRNTGELFF.

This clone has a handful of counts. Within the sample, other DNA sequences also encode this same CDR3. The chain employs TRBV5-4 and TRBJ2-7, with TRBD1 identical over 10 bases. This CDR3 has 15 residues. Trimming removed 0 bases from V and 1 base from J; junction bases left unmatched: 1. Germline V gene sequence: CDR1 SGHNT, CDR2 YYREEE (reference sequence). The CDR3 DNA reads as TGTGCCAGCAGCTTGGGGGGACAGGGGTCCTACGAGCAGTACTTC. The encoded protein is CASSLGGQGSYEQYF. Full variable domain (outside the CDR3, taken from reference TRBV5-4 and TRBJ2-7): ETGVTQSPTHLIKTRGQQVTLRCSSQSGHNTVSWYQQALGQGPQFIFQYYREEENGRGNFPPRFSGLQFPNYSSELNVNALELDDSALYLCASSLGGQGSYEQYFGPGTRLTVT.

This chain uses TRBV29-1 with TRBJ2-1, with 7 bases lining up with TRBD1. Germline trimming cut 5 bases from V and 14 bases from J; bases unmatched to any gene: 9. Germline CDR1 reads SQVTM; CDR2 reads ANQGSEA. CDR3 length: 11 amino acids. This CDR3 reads CSVPGTAGEFF. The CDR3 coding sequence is TGCAGCGTTCCGGGGACAGCTGGCGAGTTCTTC.

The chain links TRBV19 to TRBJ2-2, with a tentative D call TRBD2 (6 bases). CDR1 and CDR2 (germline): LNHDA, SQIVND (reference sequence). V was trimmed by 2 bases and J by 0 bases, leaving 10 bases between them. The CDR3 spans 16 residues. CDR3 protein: CASSIRGLANTGELFF. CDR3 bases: TGTGCCAGTAGTATAAGGGGACTCGCGAACACCGGGGAGCTGTTTTTT.

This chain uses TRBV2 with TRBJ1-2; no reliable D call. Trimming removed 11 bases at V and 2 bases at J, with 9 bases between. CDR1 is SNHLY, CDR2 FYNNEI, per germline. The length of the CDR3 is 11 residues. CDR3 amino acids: CAATENYGYTF. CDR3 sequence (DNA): TGTGCCGCAACAGAAAACTATGGCTACACCTTC.

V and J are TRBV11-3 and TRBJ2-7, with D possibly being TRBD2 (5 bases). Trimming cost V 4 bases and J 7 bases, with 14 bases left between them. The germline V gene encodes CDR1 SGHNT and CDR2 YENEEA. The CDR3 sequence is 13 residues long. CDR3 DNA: TGTGCCAGCAGCTCGTCCGTAACTAGTGAGCAGTACTTC. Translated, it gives CASSSSVTSEQYF.

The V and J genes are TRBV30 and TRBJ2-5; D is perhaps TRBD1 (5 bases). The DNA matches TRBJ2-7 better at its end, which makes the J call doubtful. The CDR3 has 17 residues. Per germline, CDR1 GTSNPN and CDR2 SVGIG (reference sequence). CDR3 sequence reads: CAWSVQRPFAGSYEQYF. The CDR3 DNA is TGTGCCTGGAGTGTACAAAGGCCCTTCGCAGGGTCCTACGAGCAGTACTTC.

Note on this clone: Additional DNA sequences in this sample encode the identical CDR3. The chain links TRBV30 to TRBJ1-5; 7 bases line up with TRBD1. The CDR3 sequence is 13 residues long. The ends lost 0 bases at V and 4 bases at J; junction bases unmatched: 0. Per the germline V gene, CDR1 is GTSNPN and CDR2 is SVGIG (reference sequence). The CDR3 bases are TGTGCCTGGAGTGTACAGGGGAATCAGCCCCAGCATTTT. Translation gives CAWSVQGNQPQHF.

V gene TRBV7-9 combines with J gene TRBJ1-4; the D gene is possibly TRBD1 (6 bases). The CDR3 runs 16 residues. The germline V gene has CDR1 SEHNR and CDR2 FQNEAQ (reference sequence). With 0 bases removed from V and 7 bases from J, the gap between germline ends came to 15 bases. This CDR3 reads CASSLAWGGAAEKLFF. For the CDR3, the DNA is TGTGCCAGCAGCTTAGCGTGGGGGGGCGCGGCTGAAAAACTGTTTTTT.

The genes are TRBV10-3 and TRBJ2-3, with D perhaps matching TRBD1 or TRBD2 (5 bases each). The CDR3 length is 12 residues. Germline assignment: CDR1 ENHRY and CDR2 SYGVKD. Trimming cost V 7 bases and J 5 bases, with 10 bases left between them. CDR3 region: CAIKGPIDTQYF. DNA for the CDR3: TGTGCCATCAAGGGACCTATAGATACGCAGTATTTT.

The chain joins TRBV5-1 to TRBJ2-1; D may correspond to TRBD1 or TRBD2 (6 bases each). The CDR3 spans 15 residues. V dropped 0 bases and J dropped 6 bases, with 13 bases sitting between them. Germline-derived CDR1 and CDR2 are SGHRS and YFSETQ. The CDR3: CASSLGGATPNEQFF. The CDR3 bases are TGCGCCAGCAGCTTGGGGGGGGCTACCCCCAATGAGCAGTTCTTC.

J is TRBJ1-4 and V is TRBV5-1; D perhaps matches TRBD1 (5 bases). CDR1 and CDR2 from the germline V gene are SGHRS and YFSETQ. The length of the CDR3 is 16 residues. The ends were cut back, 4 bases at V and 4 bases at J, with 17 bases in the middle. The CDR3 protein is CASSRSKTDNNEKLFF. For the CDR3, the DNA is TGCGCCAGCAGCCGATCAAAGACAGACAATAATGAAAAACTGTTTTTT.